The rows below give T cell receptor beta chains drawn from one sample of a study of OX40 agonist ivuxolimab in advanced cancers. Clones were read by immunoSEQ multiplex PCR, and TCRdb kept only the in-frame ones, dropping some. The table has fewer than 20,000 clones, roughly 73% seen once; the top ten hold roughly 28%. The input for sequencing was CD4+ or CD8+ T cells sorted from blood, taken in a trial of the OX40 agonist ivuxolimab. Every receptor here comes from an adult with an advanced solid tumor such as melanoma, head and neck, liver or kidney cancer. CDR3s include the opening cysteine and the closing phenylalanine or tryptophan. The order of the fields is CDR3 length, J gene, D gene, clone size, V gene, CDR3 DNA, CDR3 protein. The D gene is left open where the match is weak. The size entry is marked missing in some rows and otherwise reads once, few, many or a size class.

length: 13; J: TRBJ2-2; D: .; size: once; V: TRBV30; DNA: TGTGCCTGCGTACTAGCTGGTACCGGGGAGCTGTTTTTT; CDR3: CACVLAGTGELFF
length: 15; J: TRBJ1-5; D: .; size: .; V: TRBV19; DNA: TGTGCCAGTAGTATGGGGGGGAGGGGCAATCAGCCCCAGCATTTT; CDR3: CASSMGGRGNQPQHF
length: 14; J: TRBJ2-3; D: .; size: .; V: TRBV6-4; DNA: TGTGCCAGCAGTGAAAAAGGGGACGGAGATACGCAGTATTTT; CDR3: CASSEKGDGDTQYF
length: 15; J: TRBJ1-2; D: TRBD1; size: .; V: TRBV7-3; DNA: TGTGCCAGCAGCTTAACTGGGGCAGGGGGCCATGGCTACACCTTC; CDR3: CASSLTGAGGHGYTF
length: 16; J: TRBJ1-1; D: .; size: .; V: TRBV7-8; DNA: TGTGCCAGCAGCTTGAACCGGGGAGGGAAGAACACTGAAGCTTTCTTT; CDR3: CASSLNRGGKNTEAFF
length: 16; J: TRBJ2-1; D: TRBD2; size: .; V: TRBV7-6; DNA: TGTGCCAGCAGCTCCACGGGGCTAGCGGGAGTTATTGAGCAGTTCTTC; CDR3: CASSSTGLAGVIEQFF
length: 15; J: TRBJ2-5; D: .; size: .; V: TRBV27; DNA: TGTGCCAGCAGTTTTCGGAGGGTATCTCAAGAGACCCAGTACTTC; CDR3: CASSFRRVSQETQYF
length: 15; J: TRBJ1-2; D: TRBD1; size: .; V: TRBV12-5; DNA: TGTGCTAGTGGTCCTTGGGGACAGCCTGGCAATGGCTACACCTTC; CDR3: CASGPWGQPGNGYTF
length: 13; J: TRBJ2-7; D: TRBD1; size: few; V: TRBV11-1; DNA: TGTGCCAGCAGCCGCAGGGGGTCCTACGAGCAGTACTTC; CDR3: CASSRRGSYEQYF
length: 13; J: TRBJ2-7; D: .; size: .; V: TRBV5-1; DNA: TGCGCCAGCAGCTTCCGGGGATCCTACGAGCAGTACTTC; CDR3: CASSFRGSYEQYF
length: 14; J: TRBJ1-2; D: TRBD1; size: .; V: TRBV29-1; DNA: TGCAGCGTTGGGACAGGGGTTGCAAACTATGGCTACACCTTC; CDR3: CSVGTGVANYGYTF
length: 11; J: TRBJ2-1; D: .; size: .; V: TRBV7-9; DNA: TGTGCCGCGCGCGACTACAATGAGCAGTTCTTC; CDR3: CAARDYNEQFF
length: 17; J: TRBJ2-2; D: .; size: .; V: TRBV27; DNA: TGTGCCAGCAGTGAGTTCGGGTTAGGCCCGAACACCGGGGAGCTGTTTTTT; CDR3: CASSEFGLGPNTGELFF
length: 13; J: TRBJ2-2; D: .; size: .; V: TRBV19; DNA: TGTGCCAGTAGTACCGGCGGCACCGGGGAGCTGTTTTTT; CDR3: CASSTGGTGELFF
length: 16; J: TRBJ2-1; D: TRBD2; size: once; V: TRBV7-9; DNA: TGTGCCAGCAGCTTAGCGGGGCTAGCGGGAGAGCGTGAGCAGTTCTTC; CDR3: CASSLAGLAGEREQFF
length: 15; J: TRBJ1-4; D: TRBD1; size: .; V: TRBV6-1; DNA: TGTGCCAGCAGTGAAGGAGACAGGGAGTATGAAAAACTGTTTTTT; CDR3: CASSEGDREYEKLFF
length: 15; J: TRBJ1-1; D: .; size: .; V: TRBV19; DNA: TGTGCCAGTAGTATGGGTTCGGACGGAAACACTGAAGCTTTCTTT; CDR3: CASSMGSDGNTEAFF
length: 12; J: TRBJ2-5; D: .; size: .; V: TRBV6-5; DNA: TGTGCCAGCACAAACCCCCAAGAGACCCAGTACTTC; CDR3: CASTNPQETQYF
length: 14; J: TRBJ1-2; D: .; size: .; V: TRBV27; DNA: TGTGCCAGCAGTTTATCTGGACAGCTCTATGGCTACACCTTC; CDR3: CASSLSGQLYGYTF
length: 16; J: TRBJ1-1; D: .; size: .; V: TRBV5-1; DNA: TGCGCCAGCAGCTTCTCGCCAGGTAAAATGAACACTGAAGCTTTCTTT; CDR3: CASSFSPGKMNTEAFF
length: 14; J: TRBJ2-3; D: TRBD1; size: .; V: TRBV9; DNA: TGTGCCAGCAGCGTAGAACAGGGGACAGATACGCAGTATTTT; CDR3: CASSVEQGTDTQYF
length: 16; J: TRBJ2-2; D: TRBD2; size: .; V: TRBV15; DNA: TGTGCCACCAGCATAGGGACTAGCCGCAACACCGGGGAGCTGTTTTTT; CDR3: CATSIGTSRNTGELFF
length: 16; J: TRBJ2-4; D: .; size: .; V: TRBV15; DNA: TGTGCCACCAGCGGCGGGGAAGGATTAGCCAAAAACATTCAGTACTTC; CDR3: CATSGGEGLAKNIQYF
length: 13; J: TRBJ2-7; D: .; size: .; V: TRBV29-1; DNA: TGCAGCGTTGAAGTACCCCAGGGCTACGAGCAGTACTTC; CDR3: CSVEVPQGYEQYF
length: 15; J: TRBJ2-7; D: .; size: .; V: TRBV9; DNA: TGTGCCAGCAGCGTAGGGCCCACTGGCTCCTACGAGCAGTACTTC; CDR3: CASSVGPTGSYEQYF
length: 14; J: TRBJ2-1; D: .; size: .; V: TRBV27; DNA: TGTGCCAGCACCGAAGTGGGGAATAGGAATGAGCAGTTCTTC; CDR3: CASTEVGNRNEQFF
length: 16; J: TRBJ2-7; D: TRBD2; size: .; V: TRBV27; DNA: TGTGCCAGCACCCCAAATCCCCGGGGAGGGGCCTACGAGCAGTACTTC; CDR3: CASTPNPRGGAYEQYF
length: 13; J: TRBJ2-7; D: TRBD1; size: .; V: TRBV4-2; DNA: TGTGCCAGCAGCCATGGACAGGGGTACGAGCAGTACTTC; CDR3: CASSHGQGYEQYF
length: 16; J: TRBJ1-5; D: TRBD1; size: .; V: TRBV7-2; DNA: TGTGCCAGCAGCTTAACCGGGACAGGGGGCAGGCAGCCCCAGCATTTT; CDR3: CASSLTGTGGRQPQHF